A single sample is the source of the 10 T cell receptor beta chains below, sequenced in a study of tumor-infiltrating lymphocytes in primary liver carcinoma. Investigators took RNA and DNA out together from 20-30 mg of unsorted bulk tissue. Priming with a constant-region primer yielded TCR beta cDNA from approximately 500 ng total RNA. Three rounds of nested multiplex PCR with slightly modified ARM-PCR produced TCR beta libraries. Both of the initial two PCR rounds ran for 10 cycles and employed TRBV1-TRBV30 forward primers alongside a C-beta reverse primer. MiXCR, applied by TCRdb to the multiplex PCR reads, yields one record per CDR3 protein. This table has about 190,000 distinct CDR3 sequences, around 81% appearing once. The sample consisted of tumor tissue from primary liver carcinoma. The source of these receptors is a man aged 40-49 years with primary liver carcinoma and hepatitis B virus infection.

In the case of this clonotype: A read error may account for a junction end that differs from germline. In DNA form, the CDR3 reads TGCGCCAGCAGCCCCCAAACAGGGGGCCTAAACACCGGGGAGTTGTTTTTT. The encoded protein is CASSPQTGGLNTGELFF. The gene calls are TRBV4-1 and TRBJ2-2; 9 bases match TRBD1. Germline loops: CDR1 MGHRA, CDR2 YSYEKL. CDR3 size: 17 residues.

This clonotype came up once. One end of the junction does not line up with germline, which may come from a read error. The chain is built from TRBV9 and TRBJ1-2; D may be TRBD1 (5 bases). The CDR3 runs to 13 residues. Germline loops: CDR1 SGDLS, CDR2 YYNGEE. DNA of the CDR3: TGTGCCTGCAGCCCGGGACTCCCCTATGGCTACACCTTC. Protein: CACSPGLPYGYTF.

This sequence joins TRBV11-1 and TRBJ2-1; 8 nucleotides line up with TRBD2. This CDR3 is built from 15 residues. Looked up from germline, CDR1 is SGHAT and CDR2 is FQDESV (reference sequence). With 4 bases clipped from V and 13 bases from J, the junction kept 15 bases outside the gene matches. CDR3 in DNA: TGTGCCAGCAGCTCGACCAGGCGGGGGGACAACGAACAGTTCTTC. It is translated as CASSSTRRGDNEQFF.

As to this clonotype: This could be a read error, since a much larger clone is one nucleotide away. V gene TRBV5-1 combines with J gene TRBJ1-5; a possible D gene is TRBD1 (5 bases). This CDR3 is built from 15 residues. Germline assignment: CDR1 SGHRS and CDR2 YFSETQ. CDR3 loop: CTSSLGGTSNQPQHF. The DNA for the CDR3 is TGCACCAGCAGCTTGGGGGGGACTAGCAATCAGCCCCAGCATTTT.

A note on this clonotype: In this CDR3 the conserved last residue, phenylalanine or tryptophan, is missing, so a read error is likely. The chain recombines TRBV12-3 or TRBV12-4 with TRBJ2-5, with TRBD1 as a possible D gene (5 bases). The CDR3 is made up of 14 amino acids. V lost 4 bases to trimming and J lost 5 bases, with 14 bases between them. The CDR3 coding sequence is TGTGCCAGCAGTTATTCAGGGAATGAGGAGACCCAGTACCTC. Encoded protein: CASSYSGNEETQYL.

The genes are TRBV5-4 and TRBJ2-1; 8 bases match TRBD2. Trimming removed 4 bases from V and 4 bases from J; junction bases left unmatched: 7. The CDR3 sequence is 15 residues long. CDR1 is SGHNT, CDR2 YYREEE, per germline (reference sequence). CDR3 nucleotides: TGTGCCAGCAGCCTCGTCGGGGGGGATTACAATGAGCAGTTCTTC. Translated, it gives CASSLVGGDYNEQFF.

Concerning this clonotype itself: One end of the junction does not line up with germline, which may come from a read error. The chain's CDR3 is CASTPRLSYEQYF. The CDR3 DNA sequence: TGTGCCAGCACCCCAAGACTCTCCTACGAGCAGTATTTC. The chain is built from TRBV6-6 and TRBJ2-7; no reliable D call. This CDR3 spans 13 amino acids. Germline-derived CDR1 and CDR2 are MNHNY and SVGAGI (reference sequence).

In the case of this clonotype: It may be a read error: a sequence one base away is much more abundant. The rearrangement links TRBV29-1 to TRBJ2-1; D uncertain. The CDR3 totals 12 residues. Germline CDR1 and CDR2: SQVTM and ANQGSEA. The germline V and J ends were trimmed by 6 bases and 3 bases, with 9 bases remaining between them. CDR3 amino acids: CSVSGGYNEQFF. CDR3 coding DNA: TGCAGCGTGTCAGGTGGCTACAATGAGCAGTTCTTC.

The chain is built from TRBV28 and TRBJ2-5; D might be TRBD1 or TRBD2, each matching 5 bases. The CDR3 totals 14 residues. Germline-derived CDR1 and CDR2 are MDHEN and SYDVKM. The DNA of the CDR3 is TGTGACAGATTCGCTGAGGGGAACCAAGAGACCCAGTACTTC. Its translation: CDRFAEGNQETQYF.

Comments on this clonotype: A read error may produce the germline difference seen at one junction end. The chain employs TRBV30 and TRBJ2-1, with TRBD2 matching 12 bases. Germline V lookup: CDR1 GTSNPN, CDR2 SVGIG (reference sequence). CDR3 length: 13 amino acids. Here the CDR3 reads CARSDASGRAAFF. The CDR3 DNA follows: TGTGCCAGGAGTGACGCTAGCGGGAGGGCCGCGTTCTTC.